These 28 T cell receptor beta chains share one sample of origin, sequenced in a study of CD4 and CD8 cells across lung adenocarcinoma regions. TCRdb fed the PCR reads into MiXCR, producing one record per CDR3 protein. The sample has about 18,000 distinct CDR3 sequences, around 50% seen once. What was sequenced was CD8+ T cells from the margin of a lung tumor. The receptors were gathered from a male donor with lung adenocarcinoma. The CD4 and CD8 labels of this study may be unreliable.

This chain links TRBV6-1 with TRBJ1-5, with no clear D. Germline-derived CDR1 and CDR2 are MNHNS and SASEGT. The CDR3 consists of 12 residues. Trimming cost V 3 bases and J 7 bases, with 7 bases left between them. CDR3 residues: CASSEGRQPQHF. DNA of the CDR3: TGTGCCAGCAGTGAGGGGAGACAGCCCCAGCATTTT.

This clonotype was seen a few times. This chain links TRBV6-1 with TRBJ2-5; D possibly matches TRBD1 or TRBD2 (7 bases each). The J call is uncertain, as TRBJ2-7 better fits the DNA end. The CDR3 runs to 18 residues. The germline CDR1 and CDR2 sequences are MNHNS and SASEGT. CDR3 sequence reads: CASSEIGRGEIAGYEQYF. The CDR3 DNA reads as TGTGCCAGCAGTGAAATCGGCAGGGGGGAGATAGCGGGCTACGAGCAGTACTTC.

This clonotype was counted a few times. The chain carries TRBV6-1 and TRBJ2-5, with D unclear. Trimming took 10 bases from V and 5 from J, leaving 11 bases between them. The CDR3 totals 11 residues. Germline assignment: CDR1 MNHNS and CDR2 SASEGT. The CDR3 spells CATHLLETQYF. The DNA of the CDR3 is TGTGCCACCCATTTGTTGGAGACCCAGTACTTC.

This clonotype was recorded a few times. J is TRBJ1-4 and V is TRBV7-6, with 9 bases identical to TRBD1. V trimming: 4 bases; J trimming: 8 bases; junction bases outside the gene matches: 11. Germline-derived CDR1 and CDR2 are SGHVS and FNYEAQ. This CDR3 contains 16 residues. The CDR3, as DNA: TGTGCCAGCAGCTCAAATACAGGGGGCTCCGGGGAAAAACTGTTTTTT. Translation gives CASSSNTGGSGEKLFF.

There are many counts of this clonotype. The chain joins TRBV7-6 to TRBJ2-6; TRBD1 is a possible D gene (5 bases). CDR1 and CDR2 (germline): SGHVS, FNYEAQ. The CDR3 sequence is 17 residues long. The V end lost 3 bases, the J end lost 0 bases, and 12 bases lay between the germline ends. The CDR3 DNA reads TGTGCCAGCAGCTTTAGTACAGGATCCTCTGGGGCCAACGTCCTGACTTTC. Residues: CASSFSTGSSGANVLTF. Drawing the rest from reference TRBV7-6 and TRBJ2-6, the complete variable domain is GAGVSQSPRYKVTKRGQDVALRCDPISGHVSLYWYRQALGQGPEFLTYFNYEAQQDKSGLPNDRFSAERPEGSISTLTIQRTEQRDSAMYRCASSFSTGSSGANVLTFGAGSRLTVL.

The chain combines TRBV6-1 with TRBJ2-1; D remains ambiguous. CDR1 is MNHNS, CDR2 SASEGT, per germline. V was pared by 2 bases and J by 6 bases, with 11 bases between. The CDR3 contains 14 residues. CDR3 coding DNA: TGTGCCAGCAGTGAACGTGTCGCCGGCAATGAGCAGTTCTTC. Encoded protein: CASSERVAGNEQFF.

The chain is built from TRBV6-1 and TRBJ2-1; 10 bases match TRBD2. CDR3 length: 16 amino acids. Germline V gene sequence: CDR1 MNHNS, CDR2 SASEGT. Losses at the gene ends were 0 bases for V and 12 bases for J; bases not matched to a gene: 11. The CDR3, as DNA: TGTGCCAGCAGTGAAGCGCGAGCGGGAGGGCTTAATAGGCAGTTCTTC. As protein: CASSEARAGGLNRQFF.

This clonotype was observed a single time. One junction end does not reproduce the germline sequence, and a read error may be involved. The V gene is TRBV6-1, the J gene TRBJ2-3, with D perhaps TRBD2 (5 bases). Germline V gene sequence: CDR1 MNHNS, CDR2 SASEGT. The CDR3 loop spans 14 amino acids. The CDR3 DNA reads TGTGCGGGCAGTGGGGAGCGAGACCAAGAGACGCAGTACTTT. This encodes CAGSGERDQETQYF.

This clonotype was picked up many times. The gene calls are TRBV11-3 and TRBJ2-1; 8 nucleotides agree with TRBD1. This CDR3 is built from 12 residues. V dropped 4 bases and J dropped 8; count of bases not matched to a gene: 1. CDR1 SGHNT and CDR2 YENEEA come from the germline V gene. Here the CDR3 reads CASSSGGDEQFF. Written as DNA, the CDR3 is TGTGCCAGCAGCTCAGGGGGCGATGAGCAGTTCTTC.

The chain links TRBV7-2 to TRBJ2-3, with D tentatively TRBD2 (5 bases). V gave up 1 base and J gave up 5 bases, with 13 bases separating them. Looked up from germline, CDR1 is SGHTA and CDR2 is FQGNSA. The CDR3 length is 15 residues. The CDR3 region has the DNA TGTGCCAGCAGCTTAGGTAGCGTGGTAGGAGATACGCAGTATTTT. This codes for CASSLGSVVGDTQYF.

The rearrangement joins TRBV11-2 to TRBJ2-1; D not resolved. Germline V CDR1 and CDR2: SGHAT, FQNNGV. V shed 5 bases and J shed 3 bases, with 5 bases lying between them. The CDR3 is 12 amino acids. Here the CDR3 reads CASSPNYNEQFF. CDR3 bases: TGTGCCAGCAGCCCGAACTACAATGAGCAGTTCTTC.

This clonotype has a handful of counts. The CDR3 loop reads CASSYSAGGQETQYF. The CDR3 DNA sequence: TGTGCCAGCAGTTATTCGGCCGGGGGACAAGAGACCCAGTACTTC. The chain combines TRBV27 with TRBJ2-5; D possibly corresponds to TRBD2 (6 bases). The CDR3 extends over 15 amino acids. Germline CDR1 MNHEY, CDR2 SMNVEV (reference sequence). With 4 bases removed from V and 2 bases from J, the gap between germline ends came to 14 bases.

This chain joins TRBV29-1 and TRBJ2-1; TRBD1 matches 9 bases. Germline-derived CDR1 and CDR2 are SQVTM and ANQGSEA. This CDR3 is 12 amino acids long. With 8 bases clipped from V and 12 bases from J, the junction kept 11 bases outside the gene matches. The CDR3 coding sequence is TGCAGCTTTCCGACCGGGACAGGGAGGCAGTTCTTC. Its protein is CSFPTGTGRQFF.

This clonotype was counted many times. This chain joins TRBV4-1 and TRBJ2-1; 11 nucleotides line up with TRBD2. This CDR3 contains 15 residues. After removal of 6 bases from V and 7 bases from J, the junction contained 8 bases not matched to a gene. CDR1 MGHRA and CDR2 YSYEKL come from the germline V gene. The CDR3 sequence: CASSLTSGSRNEQFF. The CDR3 coding sequence is TGCGCCAGCAGTCTAACTAGCGGGAGTAGGAATGAGCAGTTCTTC.

V gene TRBV10-3 combines with J gene TRBJ2-1; TRBD2 agrees at 7 bases. The CDR3 has 13 amino acids. Losses at the gene ends were 7 bases for V and 4 bases for J; bases not matched to a gene: 4. Germline V CDR1 and CDR2: ENHRY, SYGVKD. The CDR3 DNA is TGTGCCATCAAAGCGGGGCTATACAATGAGCAGTTCTTC. Protein product: CAIKAGLYNEQFF.

Sample share makes this clonotype medium-sized. J is TRBJ2-1 and V is TRBV6-1, with 8 bases matching TRBD1. The CDR3 runs to 14 residues. Per germline, CDR1 MNHNS and CDR2 SASEGT. V was pared by 4 bases and J by 7 bases, with 6 bases of the junction left unmatched. The CDR3 protein is CASSGRQGTNEQFF. The CDR3 DNA reads TGTGCCAGCAGTGGACGACAGGGGACGAATGAGCAGTTCTTC.

This chain links TRBV11-2 with TRBJ2-7; a possible D gene is TRBD1 (6 bases). From germline, CDR1 is SGHAT and CDR2 FQNNGV. The CDR3 is 15 amino acids. Trimming removed 0 bases from V and 3 bases from J, with 12 bases in between. CDR3 in amino acids: CASSLDRAQGYEQYF. The CDR3, as DNA: TGTGCCAGCAGCTTAGACAGGGCACAGGGCTACGAGCAGTACTTC.

This clonotype was seen ten or more times. This sequence joins TRBV27 and TRBJ2-1; D is uncertain. Germline CDR1 is MNHEY and CDR2 is SMNVEV (reference sequence). The CDR3 runs to 12 residues. V was clipped by 6 bases and J by 9 bases, with 12 bases between them. DNA of the CDR3: TGTGCCAGCAGCCGATTGGGCGGTGAGCAGTTCTTC. Amino acids: CASSRLGGEQFF.

A single count supports this clonotype. The chain is built from TRBV6-1 and TRBJ1-5; D possibly corresponds to TRBD1 (5 bases). CDR1 and CDR2 (germline): MNHNS, SASEGT. The length of the CDR3 is 16 residues. The V and J ends lost 3 bases and 0 bases respectively, with 12 bases between them. CDR3 region: CASSDPRTYSNQPQHF. In nucleotides, the CDR3 is TGTGCCAGCAGTGATCCCAGGACATATAGCAATCAGCCCCAGCATTTT.

The gene calls are TRBV5-1 and TRBJ1-1; the D gene is possibly TRBD1 (6 bases). The V and J ends lost 0 bases and 3 bases respectively, with 15 bases between them. This CDR3 has 16 residues. Germline CDR1 SGHRS, CDR2 YFSETQ. CDR3 coding DNA: TGCGCCAGCAGCTTGGGTTCGGGGGGGCGAGACACTGAAGCTTTCTTT. Translation: CASSLGSGGRDTEAFF.

This clonotype has a count of ten or more. This chain links TRBV7-3 with TRBJ2-1, with 10 bases aligning to TRBD2. The CDR3 has 15 amino acids. Trimming removed 5 bases from V and 2 bases from J; junction bases left unmatched: 3. Germline lookup yields CDR1 SGHTA and CDR2 FQGTGA. In DNA, the CDR3 is TGTGCCAGCAGCGCTAGCGGGAGTCCCTACAATGAGCAGTTCTTC. Its protein product is CASSASGSPYNEQFF.

This clonotype is categorized as medium-sized. The chain couples TRBV6-1 to TRBJ2-7, with 11 bases that match TRBD2. From germline, CDR1 is MNHNS and CDR2 SASEGT. V lost 2 bases, J lost 2 bases, and 5 bases stayed unmatched. This CDR3 has 16 amino acids. The CDR3 coding sequence is TGTGCCAGCAGTGAATCGTTACTAGCGGGAGCCTACGAGCAGTACTTC. Its protein is CASSESLLAGAYEQYF.

The V and J genes are TRBV12-3 or TRBV12-4 and TRBJ2-1; 11 positions match TRBD2. V was pared by 8 bases and J by 2 bases, with 11 bases of the junction left unmatched. This CDR3 region has 17 residues. The CDR3 reads CASYTATSGNAYNEQFF. The CDR3 coding sequence is TGTGCCAGCTATACCGCGACTAGCGGGAACGCCTACAATGAGCAGTTCTTC.

This clonotype was seen a few times. This chain connects TRBV7-3 to TRBJ2-2, with D possibly matching TRBD1 (5 bases). V dropped 5 bases and J dropped 4 bases, with 8 bases sitting between them. Per germline, CDR1 SGHTA and CDR2 FQGTGA. The CDR3 is 13 amino acids. The CDR3 loop is CASSNRITGELFF. In DNA form, the CDR3 reads TGTGCCAGCAGCAACAGGATCACCGGGGAGCTGTTTTTT.

Remarks on this clonotype: This may be a read error: a much more frequent sequence differs by one nucleotide. The CDR3 bases are TGCGCCAGCGCCCGGGACACAAATTCCAATGAGCAGTACTTC. Protein sequence: CASARDTNSNEQYF. The chain is built from TRBV10-1 and TRBJ2-4, with a tentative D call TRBD1 (6 bases). Germline-derived CDR1 and CDR2 are WNHNN and SYGVQD (reference sequence). V lost 8 bases and J 13 bases, leaving 24 bases between the germline ends. CDR3 length: 14 amino acids.

This clonotype was detected only once. The genes are TRBV20-1 and TRBJ2-1; 7 nucleotides agree with TRBD2. This CDR3 has 16 residues. The V gene end was trimmed by 6 bases and the J gene end by 9 bases; junction bases not matched to a gene: 20. Germline assignment: CDR1 DFQATT and CDR2 SNEGSKA (reference sequence). As DNA, the CDR3 is TGCAGTGCCCGATTGGCCCGGGGTGGGGGGGAAGGTGAGCAGTTCTTC. As protein: CSARLARGGGEGEQFF.

This clonotype was counted between two and nine times. The J gene is TRBJ2-1, the V gene TRBV20-1, with D perhaps TRBD2 (5 bases). Trimming removed 3 bases at V and 0 bases at J, with 15 bases between. This CDR3 comprises 16 residues. Germline V gives CDR1 DFQATT, CDR2 SNEGSKA (reference sequence). The CDR3 region is CSASILDASSYNEQFF. CDR3 in DNA: TGCAGTGCTAGTATACTAGACGCCAGCTCCTACAATGAGCAGTTCTTC.

The J gene is TRBJ1-2, the V gene TRBV6-1; no reliable D call. This CDR3 has 13 amino acids. CDR1 and CDR2 (germline): MNHNS, SASEGT. V dropped 5 bases and J dropped 8 bases, with 15 bases sitting between them. CDR3 sequence: CASSRMSSDGYTF. As DNA, the CDR3 is TGTGCCAGCAGTCGGATGAGTTCGGACGGCTACACCTTC.